This T cell receptor beta chain was captured in a study of T cell responses to AZD1222 COVID-19 vaccine. This clone came up once. Clones were read by immunoSEQ multiplex PCR, and TCRdb kept only the in-frame ones, dropping some. The table has roughly 86,000 clones, around 85% seen once; the top ten hold roughly 4.7%. V was trimmed by 2 bases and J by 0 bases, leaving 10 bases between them. Germline loops: CDR1 LGHDT, CDR2 YNNKEL (reference sequence). The CDR3 extends over 15 amino acids. The source material was peripheral blood, sampled 28 days after the second AZD1222 dose. The chain is built from TRBV3-1 (or the pseudogene TRBV3-2) and TRBJ1-2; D is undetermined. The TCR sequence derives from an adult who received the AZD1222 COVID-19 vaccine. The CDR3 loop is CASSQTVGPNYGYTF. DNA of the CDR3: TGTGCCAGCAGCCAAACCGTGGGCCCTAACTATGGCTACACCTTC.